Listed below are T cell receptor beta chains from one sample, sequenced in a study of cytomegalovirus exposure and HLA in healthy donors. Data came from immunoSEQ multiplex PCR; TCRdb stores just in-frame clones and leaves some out. The table lists 100,000 to 150,000 clones, under 85% of them singletons. The sample taken for sequencing was PBMCs. The source of these receptors is a male donor in good health and CMV-seropositive. Each CDR3 is given with its conserved first and last residue. The D gene is left open where the match is weak. Rows may omit the clone size; those that give it use once, few, many or a size class.

clone size	J gene	V gene	D gene	CDR3 DNA	CDR3 protein
few	TRBJ2-2	TRBV5-5	NA	TGTGCCAGCAGCCTTCTGCCCCTAGGAGGGGGCGCCACCGGGGAGCTGTTTTTT	CASSLLPLGGGATGELFF
NA	TRBJ1-3	TRBV13	TRBD1	TGTGCCAGCAGCCGATTCCGGGACAGAGGAAACACCATATATTTT	CASSRFRDRGNTIYF
NA	TRBJ1-2	TRBV28	TRBD1	TGTGCCAGCAGTCGGGACAGTAAAATATATGGCTACACCTTC	CASSRDSKIYGYTF
NA	TRBJ1-6	TRBV15	NA	TGTGCCACCAGCAGAGACAGGGGAGCCCCTAATTCACCCCTCCACTTT	CATSRDRGAPNSPLHF
few	TRBJ1-1	TRBV19	NA	TGTGCCAGTAGTATATCAGGCCCGATGAACACTGAAGCTTTCTTT	CASSISGPMNTEAFF
NA	TRBJ2-2	TRBV21-1	NA	TGTGCCAGCTCCCAACTAGCGGGAGGCAGTACCGGGGAGCTGTTTTTT	CASSQLAGGSTGELFF
NA	TRBJ2-7	TRBV4-2	TRBD1	TGTGCCAGCGGGGGGACAGGGGGCGTCGAGCAGTACTTC	CASGGTGGVEQYF
NA	TRBJ2-2	TRBV27	TRBD2	TGTGCCAGCAGTTTCCCCGGACTAGCGGGGGCCCCAGGCACCGGGGAGCTGTTTTTT	CASSFPGLAGAPGTGELFF
NA	TRBJ2-5	TRBV7-9	TRBD2	TGTGCCAGCAGCTTAAAAGGTCTGCGCGGGAGGGCCGGGGAGACCCAGTACTTC	CASSLKGLRGRAGETQYF
NA	TRBJ2-5	TRBV30	NA	TGTGCTTGGGCGGCCCAAGAGACCCAGTACTTC	CAWAAQETQYF
NA	TRBJ1-4	TRBV5-1	NA	TGCGCCAGCAGCTTGGACCCACTTTCCCTTAATGAAAAACTGTTTTTT	CASSLDPLSLNEKLFF
NA	TRBJ1-2	TRBV6-6	NA	TGTGCCAGCAGGGTTTACCCGGCGGGGTATGGCTACACCTTC	CASRVYPAGYGYTF
NA	TRBJ1-5	TRBV19	NA	TGTGCCAGTAGTATAGTGGCAGGCGGGAATCAGCCCCAGCATTTT	CASSIVAGGNQPQHF
NA	TRBJ1-2	TRBV4-1	TRBD1	TGCGCCAGCAGCCAGGCACCGGGACAGGGGCACTATGGCTACACCTTC	CASSQAPGQGHYGYTF
NA	TRBJ2-7	TRBV10-3	NA	TGTGCCATCAGAGCGTTAGCGGCCTTATACGAGCAGTACTTC	CAIRALAALYEQYF
once	TRBJ2-2	TRBV7-2	TRBD2	TGTGCCAGCAGCCCCCTAGCGGGGAACACCGGGGAGCTGTTTTTT	CASSPLAGNTGELFF
NA	TRBJ2-5	TRBV7-2	TRBD2	TGTGCCAGCAGCTCCCTTAGCGGGGGGGCCTCGCGGGAGACCCAGTACTTC	CASSSLSGGASRETQYF
NA	TRBJ1-1	TRBV15	NA	TGTGCCACCAGCAGAGATACCGGGGAATGGACTGAAGCTTTCTTT	CATSRDTGEWTEAFF
NA	TRBJ2-5	TRBV14	TRBD2	TGTGCCAGCAGCCAAGATACACAGGCTAGCGGGTTTGAGACCCAGTACTTC	CASSQDTQASGFETQYF
NA	TRBJ2-7	TRBV6-1	TRBD1	TGTGCCAGCAGTGAAATCGACAGGGGCCTTAGCGAGCAGTACTTC	CASSEIDRGLSEQYF
NA	TRBJ2-1	TRBV7-8	TRBD1	TGTGCCAGCAGCTTCCACAGGGGTGAGCAGTTCTTC	CASSFHRGEQFF
NA	TRBJ2-7	TRBV5-1	NA	TGCGCCAGCAGAGACATTTACGAGCAGTACTTC	CASRDIYEQYF
NA	TRBJ2-1	TRBV5-1	NA	TGCGCCAGCACGGGTTTAAATGAGCAGTTCTTC	CASTGLNEQFF
NA	TRBJ2-5	TRBV4-2	NA	TGTGCCAGCAGCCAAGTTCAGGCCCAAGAGACCCAGTACTTC	CASSQVQAQETQYF
NA	TRBJ1-1	TRBV28	NA	TGTGCCAGCAGGACATCACTACAGGGGAACACTGAAGCTTTCTTT	CASRTSLQGNTEAFF
many	TRBJ2-6	TRBV6-4	NA	TGTGCCAGCAGTGGAACCGGGTCCTCTGGGGCCAACGTCCTGACTTTC	CASSGTGSSGANVLTF
NA	TRBJ2-7	TRBV28	TRBD2	TGTGCCAGCAGTCCAATGAGACTAGCGGGAGGCGACGAGCAGTACTTC	CASSPMRLAGGDEQYF
NA	TRBJ2-1	TRBV29-1	NA	TGCAGCGTGAGCCCTTCCGGGACATCCTACAATGAGCAGTTCTTC	CSVSPSGTSYNEQFF
medium-sized	TRBJ1-2	TRBV15	TRBD1	TGTGCCACCAGCAGCGACACAGGGGGCGACCGGCCCCACACCTTC	CATSSDTGGDRPHTF
NA	TRBJ1-2	TRBV5-4	NA	TGTGCCAGCACCATATACGGCGGGACGGATTCCTATGGCTACACCTTC	CASTIYGGTDSYGYTF
few	TRBJ2-1	TRBV7-3	NA	TGTGCCAGCAGCCCGCTGAGGGAAGCTTACAATGAGCAGTTCTTC	CASSPLREAYNEQFF
NA	TRBJ1-4	TRBV5-1	TRBD1	TGCGCCAGCAGCTTGGGACAGGGACTGGAAGAAAAACTGTTTTTT	CASSLGQGLEEKLFF
NA	TRBJ2-7	TRBV19	NA	TGTGCCAGTAGTACGACAGCTAGCTCCTACGAGCAGTACTTC	CASSTTASSYEQYF
NA	TRBJ2-7	TRBV5-1	TRBD2	TGCGCCAGCAGCTTGGGGGACTACCTCGAGCAGTACTTC	CASSLGDYLEQYF
NA	TRBJ2-2	TRBV7-2	NA	TGTGCCAGCAGCTCCGGGAGAGCCGCCGGGGAGCTGTTTTTT	CASSSGRAAGELFF
NA	TRBJ1-1	TRBV5-1	TRBD1	TGCGCCAGCAGCGACGGACAGGGAACCACTGAAGCTTTCTTT	CASSDGQGTTEAFF
NA	TRBJ2-5	TRBV7-3	TRBD2	TGTGCCAGCAGCCCGGTGGGGGCGGGAGGGCTGAAAGAGACCCAGTACTTC	CASSPVGAGGLKETQYF
NA	TRBJ2-2	TRBV5-1	TRBD1	TGCGCCAGCAGCTTAACACAGGGGGTTACCGGGGAGCTGTTTTTT	CASSLTQGVTGELFF
NA	TRBJ1-3	TRBV9	TRBD1	TGTGCCAGCAGCGTCTTTGACTTGGACAGGATCTCTGGAAACACCATATATTTT	CASSVFDLDRISGNTIYF
NA	TRBJ2-7	TRBV27	TRBD1	TGTGCCAGCAGTTTAAGGGGCAGGGGGCGCGACGAGCAGTACTTC	CASSLRGRGRDEQYF
NA	TRBJ1-5	TRBV27	NA	TGTGCCAGCAGTCCTCGGGGGGGGGCATTGCCCCAGCATTTT	CASSPRGGALPQHF
NA	TRBJ2-3	TRBV2	TRBD2	TGTGCCAGCAGTGAAGCGCAGCTAGCGGGGGGCTGGTCAGATACGCAGTATTTT	CASSEAQLAGGWSDTQYF
NA	TRBJ2-7	TRBV27	NA	TGTGCCAGCAGTTTAACCGGGAGCTCCTACGAGCAGTACTTC	CASSLTGSSYEQYF
NA	TRBJ2-5	TRBV7-2	NA	TGTGCCAGCAGCTTAGACTCTGGGCTCCAAGAGACCCAGTACTTC	CASSLDSGLQETQYF
NA	TRBJ1-2	TRBV4-1	NA	TGCGCCAGCAGCAAGCTGTGGATGGCCCGGGATGCGGTAGGCTATGGCTACACCTTC	CASSKLWMARDAVGYGYTF
few	TRBJ1-1	TRBV18	NA	TGTGCCAGCTCACCGGCCGGGGGGAACATGAACACTGAAGCTTTCTTT	CASSPAGGNMNTEAFF